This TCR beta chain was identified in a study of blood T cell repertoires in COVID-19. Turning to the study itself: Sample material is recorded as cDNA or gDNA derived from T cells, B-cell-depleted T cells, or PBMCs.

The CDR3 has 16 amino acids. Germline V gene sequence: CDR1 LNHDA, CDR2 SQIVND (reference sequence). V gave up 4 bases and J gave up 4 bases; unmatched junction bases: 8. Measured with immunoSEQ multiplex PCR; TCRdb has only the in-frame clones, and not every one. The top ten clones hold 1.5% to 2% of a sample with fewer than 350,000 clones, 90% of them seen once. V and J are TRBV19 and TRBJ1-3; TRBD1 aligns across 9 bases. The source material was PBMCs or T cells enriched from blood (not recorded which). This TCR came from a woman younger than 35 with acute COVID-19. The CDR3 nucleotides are TGTGCCAGTAGTAGATCCACAGGGGGCTCGGGAAACACCATATATTTT. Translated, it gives CASSRSTGGSGNTIYF.